The 30 T cell receptor beta chains given below trace back to one sample, sequenced in a study of T cells in narcolepsy. The method was immunoSEQ multiplex PCR; TCRdb's version includes in-frame clones alone and lacks a portion of them. The sample lists roughly 20,000 clones, roughly 80% occurring once. Sequencing was performed on memory (CD45RA-) CD4+ T cells from blood. The receptors were gathered from a human donor in good health.

The gene calls are TRBV29-1 and TRBJ1-2, with D perhaps matching TRBD1 (6 bases). The CDR3 loop spans 14 amino acids. V was shortened by 6 bases and J by 0 bases, with 14 bases between the two germline ends. The germline V gene encodes CDR1 SQVTM and CDR2 ANQGSEA. The CDR3 sequence is CSVDWGQPNYGYTF. The CDR3 bases are TGCAGCGTAGACTGGGGGCAGCCTAACTATGGCTACACCTTC. The full variable domain, in which reference TRBV29-1 and TRBJ1-2 provide the parts outside the CDR3, is SAVISQKPSRDICQRGTSLTIQCQVDSQVTMMFWYRQQPGQSLTLIATANQGSEATYESGFVIDKFPISRPNLTFSTLTVSNMSPEDSSIYLCSVDWGQPNYGYTFGSGTRLTVV.

The V gene is TRBV5-1, the J gene TRBJ2-3; possible D gene TRBD2, 6 bases. The ends were cut back, 7 bases at V and 4 bases at J, with 22 bases in the middle. The germline V gene has CDR1 SGHRS and CDR2 YFSETQ. CDR3 size: 16 residues. The DNA for the CDR3 is TGCGCCAGCGCCCCCGGTGGAGCGGGTGGGGCAGATACGCAGTATTTT. Translated, it gives CASAPGGAGGADTQYF.

The rearrangement uses TRBV5-1 and TRBJ2-5; no firm D call. Trimming took 7 bases from V and 5 from J, leaving 18 bases between them. Germline-derived CDR1 and CDR2 are SGHRS and YFSETQ. There are 14 residues in the CDR3. The CDR3 DNA reads as TGCGCCAGCCAGGAATCGGATGGGTCGGAGACCCAGTACTTC. It translates to CASQESDGSETQYF.

About this clone itself: Distinct nucleotide sequences in the sample also encode this CDR3. In DNA, the CDR3 is TGTGCCAGCAGTTTAGGTTCTGGGCCGGGGGCCAACGTCCTGACTTTC. Translation: CASSLGSGPGANVLTF. V and J are TRBV28 and TRBJ2-6; D uncertain. The CDR3 totals 16 residues. CDR1 is MDHEN, CDR2 SYDVKM, per germline. V was cut by 2 bases and J by 4 bases, with 12 bases left in between.

V and J are TRBV14 and TRBJ1-3; 8 bases match TRBD1. Per germline, CDR1 SGHDN and CDR2 FVKESK. This CDR3 has 16 amino acids. V was pared by 6 bases and J by 2 bases, with 9 bases of the junction left unmatched. The CDR3: CASSPFRGLAGNTIYF. The CDR3 region has the DNA TGTGCCAGCAGTCCGTTCAGGGGGCTCGCTGGAAACACCATATATTTT.

CDR3 sequence: CASSPPSQGNIQYF. The CDR3 DNA sequence: TGTGCCAGCTCACCACCGTCCCAGGGGAACATTCAGTACTTC. The chain combines TRBV18 with TRBJ2-4, with D possibly being TRBD1 (6 bases). Germline CDR1 reads KGHSH; CDR2 reads LQKENI. This CDR3 spans 14 amino acids. Trimming pared 0 bases from V and 7 bases from J, leaving 10 bases between.

The CDR3 here is CAISESSTNTGELFF. DNA of the CDR3: TGTGCCATCAGTGAGTCGTCAACGAACACCGGGGAGCTGTTTTTT. V usage is TRBV10-3 and J usage is TRBJ2-2; D is unresolved. This CDR3 comprises 15 residues. The V gene's germline CDR1 is ENHRY and CDR2 SYGVKD. Trimming cost V 0 bases and J 0 bases, with 5 bases left between them.

The gene calls are TRBV7-2 and TRBJ2-1, with no clear D. Germline CDR1 reads SGHTA; CDR2 reads FQGNSA. This CDR3 is built from 14 residues. The germline V and J ends were trimmed by 2 bases and 5 bases, with 10 bases remaining between them. CDR3 DNA: TGTGCCAGCAGCTTACGGTCCGTAAACAATGAGCAGTTCTTC. This codes for CASSLRSVNNEQFF.

The chain carries TRBV7-3 and TRBJ2-3; D is possibly TRBD2 (6 bases). CDR3 length equals 16 residues. V shed 5 bases and J shed 2 bases, with 17 bases lying between them. In germline, CDR1 is SGHTA, CDR2 FQGTGA. CDR3 DNA sequence: TGTGCCAGCAGCCCCTCAACCCCGGGGGACACAGATACGCAGTATTTT. It specifies CASSPSTPGDTDTQYF.

The CDR3 protein is CASSFKRGGSNTDTQYF. CDR3 coding DNA: TGTGCCAGCAGCTTCAAGCGGGGGGGCTCTAACACAGATACGCAGTATTTT. This sequence joins TRBV5-4 and TRBJ2-3; TRBD2 matches at 10 bases. Germline V gene data show CDR1 as SGHNT and CDR2 as YYREEE (reference sequence). Trimming removed 2 bases from V and 2 bases from J; junction bases left unmatched: 8. This CDR3 region has 17 residues.

The chain recombines TRBV5-4 with TRBJ2-5; no clear D. V lost 1 base and J lost 5, with 9 bases in between. CDR3 length equals 13 residues. Germline V CDR1 and CDR2: SGHNT, YYREEE (reference sequence). This chain's CDR3 is CASSLPGSETQYF. The CDR3 nucleotides read TGTGCCAGCAGCTTGCCAGGCAGCGAGACCCAGTACTTC.

The gene calls are TRBV10-3 and TRBJ2-3; 8 nucleotides agree with TRBD2. Looked up from germline, CDR1 is ENHRY and CDR2 is SYGVKD. With 7 bases clipped from V and 2 bases from J, the junction kept 5 bases outside the gene matches. The CDR3 length is 14 residues. The DNA of the CDR3 is TGTGCCATCAATAGCGGGGCCCTCACAGATACGCAGTATTTT. Encoded protein: CAINSGALTDTQYF.

This rearrangement joins TRBV30 to TRBJ1-4, with 10 bases that match TRBD1. After removal of 2 bases from V and 8 bases from J, the junction contained 11 bases not matched to a gene. Germline loops: CDR1 GTSNPN, CDR2 SVGIG (reference sequence). The length of the CDR3 is 16 residues. CDR3 residues: CAWSPGQGSSEEKLFF. In nucleotides, the CDR3 is TGTGCCTGGAGTCCGGGACAGGGGTCGAGTGAGGAAAAACTGTTTTTT.

V is TRBV30 and J is TRBJ1-5; 7 bases are a match to TRBD1. The V segment lost 0 bases and the J segment 4 bases; nucleotides outside the gene matches: 6. Per germline, CDR1 GTSNPN and CDR2 SVGIG (reference sequence). This CDR3 spans 15 amino acids. The DNA for the CDR3 is TGTGCCTGGAGTGTATGGGACAGACCTAATCAGCCCCAGCATTTT. It encodes CAWSVWDRPNQPQHF.

This chain uses TRBV6-4 with TRBJ1-5; possibly TRBD1 for D (6 bases). The CDR3 runs to 14 residues. CDR1 is MRHNA and CDR2 is SNTAGT in the germline V gene. V was pared by 3 bases and J by 7 bases, with 13 bases between. CDR3: CASSEQGGRQPQHF. The CDR3 DNA is TGTGCCAGCAGTGAGCAAGGGGGAAGGCAGCCCCAGCATTTT.

The CDR3 protein is CASSIDRGAETQYF. The CDR3 coding sequence is TGTGCCAGTAGTATAGACAGGGGAGCGGAGACCCAGTACTTC. This chain uses TRBV19 with TRBJ2-5; D might be TRBD1 (6 bases). CDR1 and CDR2 (germline): LNHDA, SQIVND (reference sequence). V gave up 0 bases and J gave up 5 bases, with 10 bases separating them. The CDR3 runs to 14 residues.

The V call is TRBV11-3, the J call TRBJ2-2, with 12 bases identical to TRBD2. The CDR3 is 16 residues long. CDR1 and CDR2 (germline): SGHNT, YENEEA. V shed 4 bases and J 6 bases; nucleotides not matched to a gene: 6. This CDR3 reads CASSSTSGGGAGELFF. For the CDR3, the DNA is TGTGCCAGCAGCTCGACTAGCGGGGGAGGGGCCGGGGAGCTGTTTTTT.

The chain has TRBV7-8 and TRBJ1-3; D remains ambiguous. This CDR3 spans 13 amino acids. V was clipped by 0 bases and J by 2 bases, with 2 bases between them. Looked up from germline, CDR1 is SGHVS and CDR2 is FQNEAQ. The CDR3 loop reads CASSLAAGNTIYF. The CDR3 DNA sequence: TGTGCCAGCAGCTTAGCAGCTGGAAACACCATATATTTT.

The chain links TRBV30 to TRBJ1-5; no firm D call. The CDR3 contains 14 residues. From germline, CDR1 is GTSNPN and CDR2 SVGIG (reference sequence). Trimming pared 0 bases from V and 0 bases from J, leaving 6 bases between. CDR3 sequence (DNA): TGTGCCTGGAGTGTACCTAATAGCAATCAGCCCCAGCATTTT. This encodes CAWSVPNSNQPQHF.

The rearrangement joins TRBV6-5 to TRBJ2-1; weak D call: TRBD2 (7 bases). V shed 0 bases and J shed 15 bases, with 21 bases lying between them. CDR1 is MNHEY and CDR2 is SVGAGI in the germline V gene. The CDR3 has 15 amino acids. CDR3 loop: CASSYSESGGRRRFF. The DNA for the CDR3 is TGTGCCAGCAGTTACTCGGAATCCGGGGGGCGCAGGCGGTTCTTC.

This rearrangement joins TRBV9 to TRBJ1-2; TRBD1 is a possible D gene (5 bases). The CDR3 loop spans 15 amino acids. V was clipped by 2 bases and J by 3 bases, with 14 bases between them. Germline V gene sequence: CDR1 SGDLS, CDR2 YYNGEE. The CDR3 reads CASSVRPGKDYGYTF. Written as DNA, the CDR3 is TGTGCCAGCAGCGTCCGGCCAGGGAAGGACTATGGCTACACCTTC.

This chain connects TRBV5-4 to TRBJ1-2; possibly TRBD1 for D (6 bases). Germline-derived CDR1 and CDR2 are SGHNT and YYREEE (reference sequence). Trimming took 5 bases from V and 8 from J, leaving 19 bases between them. CDR3 length: 14 amino acids. Here the CDR3 reads CASSWGQGERGYTF. As DNA, the CDR3 is TGTGCCAGCAGTTGGGGGCAGGGAGAGAGGGGCTACACCTTC.

This clone was recorded a few times. The CDR3: CASTGTGDGYTF. In nucleotides, the CDR3 is TGTGCCAGCACCGGGACAGGGGATGGCTACACCTTC. This sequence joins TRBV2 and TRBJ1-2; 10 nucleotides line up with TRBD1. The CDR3 covers 12 residues. With 7 bases clipped from V and 6 bases from J, the junction kept 2 bases outside the gene matches. Germline CDR1 reads SNHLY; CDR2 reads FYNNEI.

This chain uses TRBV11-2 with TRBJ2-5; 11 nucleotides align to TRBD2. Per germline, CDR1 SGHAT and CDR2 FQNNGV. The CDR3 totals 13 residues. With V trimmed by 7 bases and J by 5 bases, 3 bases remained unmatched. In nucleotides, the CDR3 is TGTGCCAGCACACTAGCGGGGGTGGAGACCCAGTACTTC. Protein product: CASTLAGVETQYF.

The rearrangement links TRBV28 to TRBJ2-6; TRBD2 is a possible D gene (5 bases). Germline CDR1 is MDHEN and CDR2 is SYDVKM. The CDR3 totals 15 residues. The ends were cut back, 3 bases at V and 4 bases at J, with 10 bases in the middle. In DNA form, the CDR3 reads TGTGCCAGCAGTTTCCGGGGTCGCGGGGCCAACGTCCTGACTTTC. Translation gives CASSFRGRGANVLTF.

A single count supports this clone. The rearrangement joins TRBV2 to TRBJ2-7; 10 bases fit TRBD1. V dropped 11 bases and J dropped 3; count of bases not matched to a gene: 7. Germline-derived CDR1 and CDR2 are SNHLY and FYNNEI. This CDR3 comprises 13 residues. The DNA for the CDR3 is TGTGCCTCGGGGGACAGGGGAATCTACGAGCAGTACTTC. The encoded protein is CASGDRGIYEQYF. Combining the CDR3 with reference TRBV2 and TRBJ2-7 gives the whole variable domain EPEVTQTPSHQVTQMGQEVILRCVPISNHLYFYWYRQILGQKVEFLVSFYNNEISEKSEIFDDQFSVERPDGSNFTLKIRSTKLEDSAMYFCASGDRGIYEQYFGPGTRLTVT.

The chain is built from TRBV9 and TRBJ2-3, with D possibly matching TRBD2 (5 bases). Germline values: CDR1 SGDLS, CDR2 YYNGEE. Trimming took 3 bases from V and 2 from J, leaving 16 bases between them. CDR3 length: 16 residues. CDR3 nucleotide sequence: TGTGCCAGCAGCGCCCCCGGGAAGACCAACACAGATACGCAGTATTTT. It is translated as CASSAPGKTNTDTQYF.

The chain employs TRBV19 and TRBJ2-1; unclear D gene. The CDR3 loop spans 15 amino acids. Germline assignment: CDR1 LNHDA and CDR2 SQIVND (reference sequence). Trimming shortened V by 3 bases and J by 5 bases, and 14 bases separated the two germline ends. CDR3 in DNA: TGTGCCAGTAGTATCTCTTCCAGGAGCCACAATGAGCAGTTCTTC. This codes for CASSISSRSHNEQFF.

The chain has TRBV9 and TRBJ1-1; 11 bases line up with TRBD1. The CDR3 runs 16 residues. V lost 0 bases and J lost 4; bases outside the gene matches: 5. Germline lookup yields CDR1 SGDLS and CDR2 YYNGEE. CDR3 nucleotide sequence: TGTGCCAGCAGCGTAGGGTCCGGGACAGGGGGCACTGAAGCTTTCTTT. It is translated as CASSVGSGTGGTEAFF.

The CDR3 sequence is CASSPEPLMNTEAFF. CDR3 nucleotides: TGTGCCAGCAGCCCCGAACCGCTTATGAACACTGAAGCTTTCTTT. The V and J genes are TRBV7-2 and TRBJ1-1; no clear D. With 5 bases removed from V and 0 bases from J, the gap between germline ends came to 13 bases. The CDR3 is 15 residues long. CDR1 and CDR2 from the germline V gene are SGHTA and FQGNSA. Combining the CDR3 with reference TRBV7-2 and TRBJ1-1 gives the whole variable domain GAGVSQSPSNKVTEKGKDVELRCDPISGHTALYWYRQSLGQGLEFLIYFQGNSAPDKSGLPSDRFSAERTGGSVSTLTIQRTQQEDSAVYLCASSPEPLMNTEAFFGQGTRLTVV.